This entry describes one TCR beta chain. The antigen is undetermined. Clones were sequenced by immunoSEQ multiplex PCR, and TCRdb holds only the in-frame ones, with some missing. The sample yields around 65,000 clones, roughly 89% seen once. Per the germline V gene, CDR1 is SGHRS and CDR2 is YFSETQ. This CDR3 comprises 15 residues. The trim removed 2 bases at V and 4 bases at J, leaving 4 bases unmatched. This sample was included in a study of OX40 agonist ivuxolimab in advanced cancers. Study outcomes and limitations: Both blood CD4+ and CD8+ T cells showed clonal growth by week 6 at 0.1 to 3.0 mg/kg.

The sample here was CD4+ or CD8+ T cells sorted from blood, taken in a trial of the OX40 agonist ivuxolimab. This clonotype was sampled from an adult with an advanced solid tumor such as melanoma, head and neck, liver or kidney cancer. The chain has TRBV5-1 and TRBJ2-7; 12 nucleotides agree with TRBD1. As DNA, the CDR3 is TGCGCCAGCAGCTTCTTGGGACAGGGGGCTTACGAGCAGTACTTC. Protein: CASSFLGQGAYEQYF.